This T cell receptor beta chain appears in the sequencing data of a study of early T cells in non-severe SARS-CoV-2 infection. Study-level information: Chains stayed unpaired after sequencing of bulk RNA from unsorted whole blood. Whole-study results and caveats: VDJdb-based matching was biased toward anti-spike CD8 responses and missed private and CD4 specificities.

The CDR3 sequence is 15 residues long. From germline, CDR1 is MNHEY and CDR2 SVGAGI. The V segment lost 3 bases and the J segment 3 bases; nucleotides outside the gene matches: 7. This clonotype was observed a handful of times. Its antigen is as yet unknown. Individual cDNA molecules were tagged with unique molecular identifiers. From the 5' RACE reads, TCRdb called clonotypes with MiXCR, one entry per CDR3 protein. The profile shows about 80,000 distinct CDR3 sequences, roughly 12% of them singletons. The rearrangement joins TRBV6-5 to TRBJ1-1; 7 bases are a match to TRBD1. The clonotype was recovered from an adult who was a healthcare worker with PCR-confirmed SARS-CoV-2 infection or an uninfected control (not recorded which). The sequenced sample consisted of whole blood. The CDR3 protein is CASSYAEGADTEAFF. DNA of the CDR3: TGTGCCAGCAGTTATGCGGAGGGGGCAGACACTGAAGCTTTCTTT.